These 9 T cell receptor beta chains originate from one sample sequenced in a study of blood T cell repertoires in COVID-19. The assay was immunoSEQ multiplex PCR, and TCRdb's table has in-frame clones only and misses some. Found here are about 170,000 clones, around 80% of them singletons; the top ten hold under 20%. The sequenced sample consisted of PBMCs or T cells enriched from blood (not recorded which). The receptors come from a woman in her seventies in a cohort exposed to, infected with or recovered from COVID-19 (not recorded which).

This clone was counted a single time. V is TRBV7-2 and J is TRBJ1-2, with no clear D. The germline gives CDR1 SGHTA, CDR2 FQGNSA. The CDR3 contains 13 residues. The V gene lost 3 bases and the J gene lost 7 bases, with 12 bases spanning the gap. This chain's CDR3 is CASSLASEIGYTF. CDR3 sequence (DNA): TGTGCCAGCAGCTTGGCCTCCGAAATTGGCTACACCTTC.

The genes are TRBV28 and TRBJ2-1; perhaps TRBD1 as D (6 bases). The V gene's germline CDR1 is MDHEN and CDR2 SYDVKM. The CDR3 spans 14 residues. Trimming took off 5 bases at V and 6 bases at J, with 14 bases between the two ends. CDR3 nucleotide sequence: TGTGCCAGCAGTGGCCTGATACAGGGCAATGAGCAGTTCTTC. It codes for CASSGLIQGNEQFF.

In this sample, this clone turned up many times. The rearrangement uses TRBV9 and TRBJ2-3; 8 nucleotides align to TRBD2. The J segment lost 4 bases and the V segment lost 7 bases, leaving 11 bases of the junction unmatched. The CDR3 contains 15 residues. Germline V gives CDR1 SGDLS, CDR2 YYNGEE. The CDR3 bases are TGTGCCAGCCACCAGGGAAGCGGGAGCGCAGATACGCAGTATTTT. Its translation: CASHQGSGSADTQYF.

In DNA, the CDR3 is TGTGCCAGCAGCCGGAGTATAGCGACAAGATACAATGAGCAGTTCTTC. This codes for CASSRSIATRYNEQFF. V gene TRBV7-2 combines with J gene TRBJ2-1; tentative D call: TRBD2 (5 bases). V lost 5 bases, J lost 4 bases, and 18 bases lay in between. Germline V gene sequence: CDR1 SGHTA, CDR2 FQGNSA. CDR3 length: 16 residues. Variable domain in full (rest from reference TRBV7-2 and TRBJ2-1): GAGVSQSPSNKVTEKGKDVELRCDPISGHTALYWYRQSLGQGLEFLIYFQGNSAPDKSGLPSDRFSAERTGGSVSTLTIQRTQQEDSAVYLCASSRSIATRYNEQFFGPGTRLTVL.

The chain recombines TRBV5-4 with TRBJ2-2; tentative D call: TRBD2 (6 bases). Trimming left V 4 bases short and J 4 bases short, with 17 bases between. CDR3 size: 16 residues. The V gene's germline CDR1 is SGHNT and CDR2 YYREEE (reference sequence). CDR3 loop: CASSEHRASVTGELFF. The CDR3 DNA sequence: TGTGCCAGCAGCGAGCACCGGGCTAGCGTCACCGGGGAGCTGTTTTTT.

V usage is TRBV7-8 and J usage is TRBJ1-2; D unclear. There are 15 residues in the CDR3. Germline V CDR1 and CDR2: SGHVS, FQNEAQ. V was cut by 5 bases and J by 0 bases, with 13 bases left in between. The CDR3 DNA follows: TGTGCCAGCAGCCCCCTATTCGGGGCTAACTATGGCTACACCTTC. It specifies CASSPLFGANYGYTF.

CDR3 bases: TGCGCCAGCAGCTTGGTTGGCGGGGGTGCCTACGAGCAGTACTTC. Residues: CASSLVGGGAYEQYF. The chain is built from TRBV5-1 and TRBJ2-7, with TRBD2 identical over 7 bases. V was pared by 0 bases and J by 2 bases, with 5 bases of the junction left unmatched. The CDR3 has 15 amino acids. Germline V gives CDR1 SGHRS, CDR2 YFSETQ. Filled out from reference TRBV5-1 and TRBJ2-7, the complete variable domain reads KAGVTQTPRYLIKTRGQQVTLSCSPISGHRSVSWYQQTPGQGLQFLFEYFSETQRNKGNFPGRFSGRQFSNSRSEMNVSTLELGDSALYLCASSLVGGGAYEQYFGPGTRLTVT.

The chain combines TRBV3-1 (or the pseudogene TRBV3-2) with TRBJ1-6, with 7 nucleotides matching TRBD1. Looked up from germline, CDR1 is LGHDT and CDR2 is YNNKEL (reference sequence). The CDR3 spans 14 residues. Unmatched junction bases numbered 3, after V lost 0 bases and J lost 10 bases. DNA of the CDR3: TGTGCCAGCAGCCAAGAGCAGGGGGAGTCACCCCTCCACTTT. This encodes CASSQEQGESPLHF.

The rearrangement links TRBV10-2 to TRBJ1-1; 8 bases are a match to TRBD1. CDR1 is WSHSY, CDR2 SAAADI, per germline. The trim removed 6 bases at V and 4 bases at J, leaving 7 bases unmatched. The CDR3 runs 14 residues. CDR3 in amino acids: CASRGTGQLTEAFF. The CDR3 coding sequence is TGCGCCAGCAGAGGGACAGGACAGCTCACTGAAGCTTTCTTT.